This TCR beta chain was profiled in a study of blood T cell repertoires in COVID-19. About the study: Both acute and convalescent COVID-19 samples were obtained from the United States, Italy and Spain.

Authors' methods: Quantification of nucleated cells was approximated via reference gene primer amplification. Profiled with immunoSEQ multiplex PCR; TCRdb holds only in-frame clones, not every one. V and J calls and clone size are copied from that table; D and trimming were computed from the DNA. Of fewer than 150,000 clones in the sample, approximately 80% were seen once. CDR1 and CDR2 (germline): SQVTM, ANQGSEA. This CDR3 has 9 amino acids. The V end lost 2 bases, the J end lost 10 bases, and 5 bases lay between the germline ends. The sequence was obtained from a man older than 75 with acute or convalescent COVID-19. The sequenced sample consisted of peripheral blood. The gene calls are TRBV29-1 and TRBJ1-1; D is possibly TRBD1 (5 bases). The CDR3 DNA sequence: TGCAGCGTTGAACAGGGAGCTTTCTTT. It encodes CSVEQGAFF.